A selection of T cell receptor beta chains follows, all from one sample in a study of shared clonotypes between healthy human individuals. Sequencing was performed with immunoSEQ multiplex PCR; in TCRdb, only in-frame clones are kept and a portion is missing. The table has fewer than 700,000 clones, around three quarters seen once. The material sequenced was PBMCs. The receptors derive from a woman between 40 and 50 years old in good health. Some clones in this sample may be carry-over from other donors' samples. The CDR3 runs from the conserved cysteine through the conserved F or W.

V: TRBV7-2; J: TRBJ1-1; CDR3: CASSAILGGDTEAFF
V: TRBV7-2; J: TRBJ2-7; CDR3: CASSPGTSGLPNF
V: TRBV5-4; J: TRBJ2-6; CDR3: CASSMGQAGANVLTF
V: TRBV9; J: TRBJ2-7; CDR3: CASSASGTGAYEQYF
V: TRBV18; J: TRBJ2-1; CDR3: CASSSSGRAVYNEQFF
V: TRBV5-1; J: TRBJ2-3; CDR3: CASSLEGLAGVTDTQYF
V: TRBV10-3; J: TRBJ2-1; CDR3: CATQGGSYNEQFF
V: TRBV7-9; J: TRBJ1-5; CDR3: CASSPPGREPQHF
V: TRBV7-8; J: TRBJ1-1; CDR3: CASSLAPPGAGLTTEAFF
V: TRBV25-1; J: TRBJ2-7; CDR3: CASSVAGSSYEQYF
V: TRBV29-1; J: TRBJ1-1; CDR3: CSVVVRTSEAFF
V: TRBV7-2; J: TRBJ1-5; CDR3: CASSLLYTSNQPQHF
V: TRBV19; J: TRBJ2-7; CDR3: CASSTRQGGTPYEQYF
V: TRBV28; J: TRBJ1-2; CDR3: CASSSIGGLSPNYGYTF
V: TRBV16; J: TRBJ2-1; CDR3: CASSRPSGPSGSVQFF
V: TRBV7-3; J: TRBJ1-5; CDR3: CASSLKADQPQHF
V: TRBV7-3; J: TRBJ2-7; CDR3: CASRKGQASYEQYF
V: TRBV6-1; J: TRBJ2-2; CDR3: CASTRDREGELFF
V: TRBV28; J: TRBJ2-7; CDR3: CASSFQNYEQYF
V: TRBV25-1; J: TRBJ1-3; CDR3: CASSADSRGNTIYF
V: TRBV7-3; J: TRBJ2-1; CDR3: CASSSSGRGNEQFF
V: TRBV7-3; J: TRBJ1-2; CDR3: CASSSSGTDGYTF
V: TRBV7-2; J: TRBJ2-2; CDR3: CAREVDSNTGELFF
V: TRBV5-1; J: TRBJ1-2; CDR3: CASSLEAGVGGSNYGYTF
V: TRBV6-6; J: TRBJ1-5; CDR3: CASSPGTGDQPQHF
V: TRBV4-2; J: TRBJ2-1; CDR3: CASSLEEGLAGGYNEQFF
V: TRBV15; J: TRBJ2-1; CDR3: CATSRSGLSYNEQFF
V: TRBV28; J: TRBJ2-5; CDR3: CASPGYGETQYF
V: TRBV2; J: TRBJ2-3; CDR3: CASGTSGSTDTQYF
V: TRBV7-9; J: TRBJ1-2; CDR3: CASSLGWTGAAASYGYTF
V: TRBV5-1; J: TRBJ2-1; CDR3: CASSIRDPVIGEQFF
V: TRBV10-3; J: TRBJ2-2; CDR3: CAISDPGTVNTGELFF
V: TRBV4-1; J: TRBJ2-1; CDR3: CASKRTSGLNEQFF
V: TRBV11-2; J: TRBJ2-3; CDR3: CASSLGTSGRTDTQYF
V: TRBV6-5; J: TRBJ2-3; CDR3: CASRLLAGAGNTQYF